This entry describes one TCR beta chain. This specimen comes from a study of T cell changes during pregnancy in multiple sclerosis. Trimming took 3 bases from V and 5 from J; bases not matched to a gene: 16. CDR1 is SQVTM and CDR2 is ANQGSEA in the germline V gene. There are 18 residues in the CDR3. Assay used: immunoSEQ multiplex PCR; TCRdb lists only in-frame clones, some missing. Here the sample spans 80,000 to 130,000 clones, approximately 94% being singletons. The starting material was peripheral blood, obtained before pregnancy. The chain recombines TRBV29-1 with TRBJ2-1; 10 positions match TRBD2. This clonotype was obtained from a female donor with multiple sclerosis, enrolled in a pregnancy study. The CDR3 protein is CSVDPIREAGGRDNEQFF. The CDR3 nucleotides are TGCAGCGTTGATCCCATCAGGGAAGCGGGAGGGCGGGACAATGAGCAGTTCTTC.